This T cell receptor beta chain was sequenced for a study of blood T cell repertoires in COVID-19 (dated by TCRdb to the early 2020s). Background on the whole study: Samples covering the acute and convalescent phases of COVID-19 were provided by collaborators in the United States, Italy and Spain. The repertoires were released in a freely available public database intended as a resource for research on the immune response to SARS-CoV-2. Nearly every sample came with metadata listing a de-identified subject ID, COVID-19 status, age in years and sex. The prospective study material was composed of cDNA or gDNA derived from T cells, B-cell-depleted T cells, or PBMCs. The samples were drawn from two sources: the first 160 participants of the ongoing ImmuneRACE study, and 1,000 to 1,500 subjects contributed by 6 global collaborators. Subjects who had been exposed to COVID-19, were actively infected with it, or had recovered from it provided the deeply sampled blood TCRbeta repertoires that made up the dataset. Where available, HLA class I and class II types were obtained from metadata supplied by the sample provider rather than from assay-based typing. The full study reports these points: The quantity of clinical and demographic metadata differed by source and by participant and was supplied without curation.

Whole blood was collected in K2EDTA tubes by collaborating institutions according to the institutions' own protocols. Collaborator samples were shipped for TCRbeta analysis as frozen whole blood, isolated PBMCs, or DNA extracted from either sample type. The V end gives up 2 bases and the J end 7 bases, leaving 5 bases in the junction not matched to a gene. Reading the germline V gene gives CDR1 KGHSH and CDR2 LQKENI. The CDR3 numbers 15 residues from cysteine through phenylalanine. The sequence is cut down to CDR3 DNA, 45 bases in frame from base 1. TCRbeta CDR3 regions were amplified from genomic DNA by means of the immunoSEQ Assay, a bias-controlled multiplex PCR. The authors processed their data as follows. The number of nucleated cells in each sample was estimated from the amplification of reference gene primers within the assay. To quantify the absolute abundance of each unique TCRbeta CDR3 rearrangement, sequence reads were collapsed and filtered. For each sample, productive Simpson clonality was calculated as the square root of Simpson's diversity index over productive rearrangements. What TCRdb holds here is the immuneACCESS table cut down to in-frame rearrangements. Part of the clones is not present; checked against another copy, under half of the missing clones reflect an unresolved V gene, and the others are unexplained. The V and J calls and clone size come from that table; D and trimming were worked out from the DNA. The sample table shows 30,000 to 45,000 clones, and approximately 88% are seen once. Together, the top ten hold roughly 7.2% of the sample.

Details on this clone: Its antigen remains undetermined. One base away there is no much larger clone; base qualities are not given.

The sequence joins TRBV18 to TRBJ2-1, and 10 junction bases match TRBD1. The sample consisted of peripheral blood. This sequence originates from a human donor in a cohort sampled during active COVID-19. This receptor has the CDR3 CASSPFRTGGNEQFF. The sequenced DNA is TGTGCCAGCTCACCATTCAGGACAGGGGGGAATGAGCAGTTCTTC.